The rows below give T cell receptor beta chains drawn from one sample of a study of OX40 agonist ivuxolimab in advanced cancers. The method was immunoSEQ multiplex PCR; TCRdb's version includes in-frame clones alone and lacks a portion of them. The data contain tens of thousands of clones, around 78% of them singletons. Sequencing was performed on CD4+ or CD8+ T cells sorted from blood, taken in a trial of the OX40 agonist ivuxolimab. The receptor set was obtained from an adult with an advanced solid tumor such as melanoma, head and neck, liver or kidney cancer. CDR3s include the opening cysteine and the closing phenylalanine or tryptophan. A D gene is named only where the DNA matches it firmly. The size of a clone is reported for some rows only, either as once, few or many, or as a class for expanded clones.

cdr3_aa	cdr3_nt	d_call	clone_size	v_call	j_call
CASSLSGGSDTQYF	TGTGCCAGCAGCTTAAGCGGGGGGTCAGATACGCAGTATTTT	TRBD2	.	TRBV7-3	TRBJ2-3
CASSLTGDNQPQHF	TGTGCCAGCAGTTTAACCGGGGATAATCAGCCCCAGCATTTT	.	.	TRBV28	TRBJ1-5
CASRGRDGLAATSYEQYF	TGTGCCAGCAGGGGCAGGGACGGACTAGCGGCTACTTCTTACGAGCAGTACTTC	TRBD2	once	TRBV11-3	TRBJ2-7
CASRDTSKETQYF	TGTGCCAGCAGGGACACATCGAAAGAGACCCAGTACTTC	.	.	TRBV28	TRBJ2-5
CAISAGAGYEQYF	TGTGCCATCAGCGCCGGAGCCGGCTACGAGCAGTACTTC	.	.	TRBV10-3	TRBJ2-7
CASSWLSGTGSYEQYF	TGTGCCAGCAGCTGGTTATCCGGGACAGGGTCCTACGAGCAGTACTTC	TRBD1	.	TRBV7-6	TRBJ2-7
CASSLVSGASTDTQYF	TGCGCCAGCAGCTTGGTTTCAGGGGCTAGCACAGATACGCAGTATTTT	.	.	TRBV5-1	TRBJ2-3
CASSPLPGQGANTIYF	TGTGCCAGCTCACCTCTACCGGGACAGGGGGCTAACACCATATATTTT	TRBD1	.	TRBV18	TRBJ1-3
CASSQGQGAYGYTF	TGCGCCAGCAGCCAAGGACAGGGAGCGTATGGCTACACCTTC	TRBD1	.	TRBV5-1	TRBJ1-2
CASSYRTVGYEQYF	TGTGCCAGCAGTTACCGCACAGTGGGCTACGAGCAGTACTTC	.	.	TRBV6-5	TRBJ2-7
CASSLQGEDTQYF	TGCGCCAGCAGCTTGCAGGGAGAAGATACGCAGTATTTT	.	.	TRBV5-1	TRBJ2-3
CASSFDLAQETQYF	TGTGCCAGCAGCTTCGACTTGGCACAAGAGACCCAGTACTTC	.	.	TRBV11-2	TRBJ2-5
CASSPGGQLNEKLFF	TGTGCCAGCTCACCGGGAGGACAGCTTAATGAAAAACTGTTTTTT	.	.	TRBV18	TRBJ1-4
CASSPIINNEQFF	TGTGCCAGCAGCCCTATAATCAACAATGAGCAGTTCTTC	.	.	TRBV7-2	TRBJ2-1
CASSLDNNQPQHF	TGTGCCAGCAGCTTGGACAACAATCAGCCCCAGCATTTT	.	.	TRBV7-9	TRBJ1-5
CASRQYSGNTIYF	TGCGCCAGCAGACAGTATTCTGGAAACACCATATATTTT	.	once	TRBV10-2	TRBJ1-3
CASSQDRTNYGYTF	TGCGCCAGCAGCCAAGATCGGACTAACTATGGCTACACCTTC	.	.	TRBV4-3	TRBJ1-2
CASSYSHSSYGYTF	TGTGCCAGCAGTTACTCCCACTCCTCCTATGGCTACACCTTC	.	once	TRBV6-5	TRBJ1-2
CASSLAQGPQYEQYF	TGTGCTAGCAGCTTAGCGCAGGGACCCCAATACGAGCAGTACTTC	.	.	TRBV7-7	TRBJ2-7
CASSLFQGSMNTEAFF	TGTGCCAGCAGCTTGTTCCAAGGGAGCATGAACACTGAAGCTTTCTTT	.	.	TRBV5-5	TRBJ1-1
CASSFPNRAAEAFF	TGTGCCAGCAGTTTCCCTAACAGGGCGGCTGAAGCTTTCTTT	.	.	TRBV28	TRBJ1-1
CASRFQGGEKLFF	TGTGCCAGCAGATTCCAAGGGGGTGAAAAACTGTTTTTT	.	.	TRBV11-2	TRBJ1-4
CASSEAETGAGNTIYF	TGTGCCAGCAGTGAAGCGGAGACAGGGGCTGGAAACACCATATATTTT	TRBD1	.	TRBV6-1	TRBJ1-3
CASSLDLAPVTQYF	TGTGCCAGCAGCTTAGATCTAGCGCCGGTAACCCAGTACTTC	.	.	TRBV11-3	TRBJ2-5
CASSPGPDQPQHF	TGTGCCAGCAGCCCCGGTCCGGATCAGCCCCAGCATTTT	.	.	TRBV11-3	TRBJ1-5
CASSPRTGKGEKLFF	TGTGCCAGCTCACCCAGGACAGGGAAGGGTGAAAAACTGTTTTTT	TRBD1	once	TRBV18	TRBJ1-4
CASSYGRTDTNEKLFF	TGTGCCAGCAGCTATGGTCGGACGGACACTAATGAAAAACTGTTTTTT	.	.	TRBV7-2	TRBJ1-4
CATSRDPGTDTQYF	TGTGCCACCAGCAGAGATCCGGGGACAGATACGCAGTATTTT	.	.	TRBV15	TRBJ2-3
CASSVSRTEYYGYTF	TGTGCCAGCAGTGTCTCCCGAACAGAATACTATGGCTACACCTTC	.	few	TRBV6-1	TRBJ1-2
CASNGQGNQPQHF	TGTGCCAGCAATGGACAGGGCAATCAGCCCCAGCATTTT	TRBD1	.	TRBV2	TRBJ1-5
CASSFLSPTSGGVGTQYF	TGTGCCAGCAGCTTCCTATCTCCGACTAGCGGGGGGGTCGGGACGCAGTATTTT	TRBD2	.	TRBV11-1	TRBJ2-3
CASSLAFTDTQYF	TGTGCCAGCAGCTTGGCTTTTACCGATACGCAGTATTTT	.	few	TRBV5-6	TRBJ2-3
CSVELVQRTQYF	TGCAGCGTTGAGCTAGTTCAGCGCACGCAGTATTTT	.	.	TRBV29-1	TRBJ2-3
CASTRAGAGQETQYF	TGTGCCAGCACCCGAGCGGGGGCGGGCCAAGAGACCCAGTACTTC	TRBD2	.	TRBV6-5	TRBJ2-5
CASSRTRQETGSPLHF	TGTGCCAGCAGTCGAACCAGACAGGAAACGGGCTCACCCCTCCACTTT	.	.	TRBV6-6	TRBJ1-6
CASRAPGTGKNIQYF	TGTGCCAGTAGAGCTCCAGGGACAGGGAAAAACATTCAGTACTTC	TRBD1	.	TRBV19	TRBJ2-4